Listed here are 26 T cell receptor beta chains from one sample, sequenced in a study of shared clonotypes between healthy human individuals. The repertoire was sequenced with immunoSEQ multiplex PCR; TCRdb's copy has only in-frame clones and lacks some. Found here are about 710,000 clones, around 77% of them singletons; the top ten hold more than 1.5%. Sequencing input: memory CD4+ T cells sorted from blood. Subset described: CD45RA-negative fraction. These receptors came from a woman aged 30 to 39 in good health.

This clone was found once. A read error may explain this, as a much larger clone is one base away. The rearrangement uses TRBV30 and TRBJ1-1, with no clear D. The CDR3 length is 12 residues. Germline CDR1 and CDR2: GTSNPN and SVGIG (reference sequence). Trimming removed 0 bases from V and 5 bases from J, with 7 bases in between. CDR3 sequence reads: CAWSVLETEAFF. CDR3 coding DNA: TGTGCCTGGAGTGTACTGGAGACTGAAGCTTTCTTT.

This clone appeared a few times. The gene calls are TRBV6-5 and TRBJ1-2; no clear D. The CDR3 contains 16 residues. V lost 0 bases, J lost 3 bases, and 14 bases lay in between. CDR1 and CDR2 from the germline V gene are MNHEY and SVGAGI. CDR3 coding DNA: TGTGCCAGCAGTTACTCGATGATGCTTGGGGACTATGGCTACACCTTC. Encoded protein: CASSYSMMLGDYGYTF.

CDR3 amino acids: CASSGGARDLTRGYEQYF. The CDR3 nucleotides read TGTGCCAGCAGCGGGGGCGCCCGGGACCTGACGCGGGGCTACGAGCAGTACTTC. The rearrangement joins TRBV5-5 to TRBJ2-7; the D call may be TRBD1 or TRBD2 (6 bases each). Germline-derived CDR1 and CDR2 are SGHKS and YYEKEE (reference sequence). This CDR3 has 18 residues. Trimming took off 4 bases at V and 3 bases at J, with 26 bases between the two ends.

This clone was detected once. The CDR3 coding sequence is TGTGCCAGCAGGGATTCTGGGGAGCTGTTTTTT. It encodes CASRDSGELFF. V is TRBV7-9 and J is TRBJ2-2; D gene uncertain. The CDR3 totals 11 residues. Germline CDR1 is SEHNR and CDR2 is FQNEAQ (reference sequence). V was cut by 6 bases and J by 8 bases, with 7 bases left in between. Supplemented by reference TRBV7-9 and TRBJ2-2, the full variable domain reads DTGVSQNPRHKITKRGQNVTFRCDPISEHNRLYWYRQTLGQGPEFLTYFQNEAQLEKSRLLSDRFSAERPKGSFSTLEIQRTEQGDSAMYLCASRDSGELFFGEGSRLTVL.

The chain joins TRBV27 to TRBJ2-5, with TRBD2 identical over 9 bases. There are 15 residues in the CDR3. J lost 7 bases, V lost 1 base, and 7 bases had no gene match. CDR1 is MNHEY and CDR2 is SMNVEV in the germline V gene (reference sequence). The CDR3 bases are TGTGCCAGCAGTTTATTAGGCGGGAGGGAGGGGACCCAGTACTTC. Its translation: CASSLLGGREGTQYF.

This clone was observed a few times. This sequence joins TRBV6-1 and TRBJ1-2, with TRBD1 matching over 7 bases. With 6 bases clipped from V and 2 bases from J, the junction kept 3 bases outside the gene matches. CDR1 is MNHNS, CDR2 SASEGT, per germline. CDR3 length: 13 amino acids. This CDR3 is CASRPGQNYGYTF. The CDR3 DNA reads TGTGCCAGCAGACCGGGACAGAACTATGGCTACACCTTC.

The V gene is TRBV7-9, the J gene TRBJ1-3; the match to TRBD1 covers 9 bases. This CDR3 has 14 amino acids. J was trimmed by 4 bases and V by 8 bases; bases with no gene match: 6. Per the germline V gene, CDR1 is SEHNR and CDR2 is FQNEAQ (reference sequence). CDR3 loop: CASHGTGIGNTIYF. The CDR3 DNA sequence: TGTGCCAGCCACGGGACAGGGATCGGAAACACCATATATTTT.

Points on this clone: Other DNA sequences in this sample translate to the same CDR3. V and J are TRBV7-9 and TRBJ2-1; TRBD1 is a possible D gene (6 bases). With 3 bases removed from V and 3 bases from J, the gap between germline ends came to 12 bases. There are 15 residues in the CDR3. From germline, CDR1 is SEHNR and CDR2 FQNEAQ (reference sequence). This chain's CDR3 is CASSLAQGSYNEQFF. In nucleotides, the CDR3 is TGTGCCAGCAGCTTGGCACAGGGTAGCTACAATGAGCAGTTCTTC.

The rearrangement uses TRBV28 and TRBJ2-7, with TRBD2 identical over 10 bases. The CDR3 contains 14 residues. CDR1 is MDHEN and CDR2 is SYDVKM in the germline V gene. The V gene end was trimmed by 7 bases and the J gene end by 7 bases; junction bases not matched to a gene: 10. The CDR3 is CASTKSGLADEQYF. CDR3 nucleotide sequence: TGTGCCAGCACCAAAAGTGGACTAGCGGATGAGCAGTACTTC. Complete variable domain (other parts from reference TRBV28 and TRBJ2-7): DVKVTQSSRYLVKRTGEKVFLECVQDMDHENMFWYRQDPGLGLRLIYFSYDVKMKEKGDIPEGYSVSREKKERFSLILESASTNQTSMYLCASTKSGLADEQYFGPGTRLTVT.

The chain's CDR3 is CASRGWTGPLGELFF. The DNA of the CDR3 is TGTGCCAGTAGGGGGTGGACAGGGCCCTTAGGGGAGCTGTTTTTT. The chain links TRBV19 to TRBJ2-2; 8 nucleotides align to TRBD1. V lost 6 bases to trimming and J lost 8 bases; unmatched junction nucleotides: 11. The germline gives CDR1 LNHDA, CDR2 SQIVND (reference sequence). The CDR3 is 15 amino acids.

The sample holds a few counts of this clone. The chain joins TRBV11-2 to TRBJ2-2, with D perhaps matching TRBD1 (5 bases). The CDR3 length is 14 residues. Germline values: CDR1 SGHAT, CDR2 FQNNGV. The V and J ends lost 5 bases and 0 bases respectively, with 7 bases between them. The CDR3 nucleotides are TGTGCCAGCAGCCGGACATCGAACACCGGGGAGCTGTTTTTT. It translates to CASSRTSNTGELFF. Combining the CDR3 with reference TRBV11-2 and TRBJ2-2 gives the whole variable domain EAGVAQSPRYKIIEKRQSVAFWCNPISGHATLYWYQQILGQGPKLLIQFQNNGVVDDSQLPKDRFSAERLKGVDSTLKIQPAKLEDSAVYLCASSRTSNTGELFFGEGSRLTVL.

The chain combines TRBV27 with TRBJ2-7; no definite D call. Between the trimmed V and J ends, which lost 5 bases and 2 bases, there was a span of 13 bases. CDR1 MNHEY and CDR2 SMNVEV come from the germline V gene (reference sequence). CDR3 length: 14 residues. CDR3 loop: CASSISSSTYEQYF. The CDR3 nucleotides are TGTGCCAGCAGTATAAGTTCCTCAACCTACGAGCAGTACTTC.

This clone came up once. The chain joins TRBV2 to TRBJ1-5, with D perhaps TRBD1 (5 bases). Per the germline V gene, CDR1 is SNHLY and CDR2 is FYNNEI. Trimming removed 3 bases at V and 7 bases at J, with 13 bases between. This CDR3 is built from 14 residues. CDR3 region: CASSEGGAGQPQHF. CDR3 nucleotide sequence: TGTGCCAGCAGTGAGGGAGGGGCGGGGCAGCCCCAGCATTTT. Together with reference TRBV2 and TRBJ1-5, the CDR3 gives the full variable domain: EPEVTQTPSHQVTQMGQEVILRCVPISNHLYFYWYRQILGQKVEFLVSFYNNEISEKSEIFDDQFSVERPDGSNFTLKIRSTKLEDSAMYFCASSEGGAGQPQHFGDGTRLSIL.

This clone has ten or more counts. The chain carries TRBV29-1 and TRBJ2-7; possible D gene TRBD1, 6 bases. Trimming removed 4 bases from V and 6 bases from J, with 19 bases in between. The germline V gene encodes CDR1 SQVTM and CDR2 ANQGSEA. The CDR3 has 14 amino acids. The chain's CDR3 is CSVGDGQRWGEQYF. CDR3 bases: TGCAGCGTTGGCGATGGACAGCGCTGGGGCGAGCAGTACTTC.

This chain joins TRBV6-1 and TRBJ2-7; D tentatively fits TRBD1 or TRBD2 (5 bases each). This CDR3 is 16 amino acids long. CDR1 is MNHNS, CDR2 SASEGT, per germline. V shed 0 bases and J shed 1 base, with 13 bases lying between them. CDR3 sequence: CASSEAGDGLSYEQYF. The CDR3 region has the DNA TGTGCCAGCAGTGAAGCGGGGGACGGGTTATCCTACGAGCAGTACTTC.

This chain links TRBV6-1 with TRBJ2-1; 8 bases match TRBD2. In germline, CDR1 is MNHNS, CDR2 SASEGT. With V trimmed by 4 bases and J by 4 bases, 6 bases remained unmatched. CDR3 length: 15 residues. The CDR3 coding sequence is TGTGCCAGCAGTGCCAGCGGGAGAGGGTACAATGAGCAGTTCTTC. Amino acid sequence: CASSASGRGYNEQFF.

This chain uses TRBV5-1 with TRBJ2-1, with 10 positions matching TRBD2. The germline CDR1 and CDR2 sequences are SGHRS and YFSETQ. V was pared by 5 bases and J by 8 bases, with 10 bases of the junction left unmatched. The CDR3 totals 15 residues. The CDR3 protein is CASSLAGGVGDEQFF. CDR3 DNA sequence: TGCGCCAGCAGTTTAGCGGGAGGCGTGGGGGATGAGCAGTTCTTC.

The chain is built from TRBV29-1 and TRBJ2-7; perhaps D is TRBD1 or TRBD2 (6 bases each). In germline, CDR1 is SQVTM, CDR2 ANQGSEA. The CDR3 has 14 residues. Trimming cost V 6 bases and J 6 bases, with 21 bases left between them. CDR3 loop: CSVGWGRGLSEQYF. The CDR3 nucleotides are TGCAGCGTCGGATGGGGACGGGGGCTCTCCGAGCAGTACTTC.

This clone was detected once. V usage is TRBV5-8 and J usage is TRBJ1-4; no definite D call. V lost 5 bases and J 8 bases, leaving 13 bases between the germline ends. The CDR3 length is 13 residues. Germline CDR1 SGHTS, CDR2 YDEGEE. In DNA form, the CDR3 reads TGTGCCAGCAGACCCCGACCTGGGGAAAAACTGTTTTTT. It is translated as CASRPRPGEKLFF.

CDR3 nucleotides: TGTGCCAGCACTACGGGACTAGCGGGAGTAGAGACCCAGTACTTC. Translation: CASTTGLAGVETQYF. V and J are TRBV2 and TRBJ2-5; 14 nucleotides line up with TRBD2. Germline-derived CDR1 and CDR2 are SNHLY and FYNNEI. The CDR3 loop spans 15 amino acids. With V trimmed by 7 bases and J by 4 bases, 5 bases remained unmatched.

The chain joins TRBV4-1 to TRBJ2-7; D gene uncertain. The CDR3 sequence is 13 residues long. Germline V lookup: CDR1 MGHRA, CDR2 YSYEKL. Trimming removed 4 bases from V and 3 bases from J, with 10 bases in between. The CDR3 loop is CASSPVGRYEQYF. For the CDR3, the DNA is TGCGCCAGCAGCCCCGTAGGGCGCTACGAGCAGTACTTC.

This clone was seen a single time. CDR3 sequence (DNA): TGCGCCAGCAGCCTCGACGGGGACGGGGGTGGAGGCTACACCTTC. Translation gives CASSLDGDGGGGYTF. This chain connects TRBV5-1 to TRBJ1-2, with D possibly being TRBD1 (5 bases). Trimming took 4 bases from V and 8 from J, leaving 21 bases between them. This CDR3 contains 15 residues. Germline V gene lookup returns CDR1 SGHRS and CDR2 YFSETQ.

There are many counts of this clone. This chain uses TRBV28 with TRBJ2-7; tentatively, D is TRBD1 (5 bases). V was trimmed by 6 bases and J by 6 bases, leaving 15 bases between them. Germline-derived CDR1 and CDR2 are MDHEN and SYDVKM. The CDR3 is 13 residues long. In DNA, the CDR3 is TGTGCCAGCAGCGGACACGTTCGCCCCGAGCAGTACTTC. Protein product: CASSGHVRPEQYF.

The gene calls are TRBV15 and TRBJ1-1; no definite D call. V was pared by 1 base and J by 7 bases, with 10 bases between. Germline loops: CDR1 LNHNV, CDR2 YYDKDF (reference sequence). This CDR3 region has 13 residues. The CDR3 region is CATSRVSLGEAFF. In nucleotides, the CDR3 is TGTGCCACCAGCAGAGTAAGCCTGGGTGAAGCTTTCTTT. Looking up the rest from reference TRBV15 and TRBJ1-1 gives the full variable domain: DAMVIQNPRYQVTQFGKPVTLSCSQTLNHNVMYWYQQKSSQAPKLLFHYYDKDFNNEADTPDNFQSRRPNTSFCFLDIRSPGLGDTAMYLCATSRVSLGEAFFGQGTRLTVV.

The V call is TRBV28, the J call TRBJ2-7; no clear D. The ends were cut back, 5 bases at V and 4 bases at J, with 15 bases in the middle. CDR1 MDHEN and CDR2 SYDVKM come from the germline V gene. The CDR3 sequence is 14 residues long. CDR3 in DNA: TGTGCCAGCAGTCTCAAAAGGGATCGGTACGAGCAGTACTTC. Its translation: CASSLKRDRYEQYF. The full variable domain, rest sourced from reference TRBV28 and TRBJ2-7, is DVKVTQSSRYLVKRTGEKVFLECVQDMDHENMFWYRQDPGLGLRLIYFSYDVKMKEKGDIPEGYSVSREKKERFSLILESASTNQTSMYLCASSLKRDRYEQYFGPGTRLTVT.

The chain carries TRBV27 and TRBJ2-7; possible D gene TRBD1, 6 bases. The CDR3 runs to 15 residues. CDR1 and CDR2 from the germline V gene are MNHEY and SMNVEV (reference sequence). The V end lost 5 bases, the J end lost 1 base, and 15 bases lay between the germline ends. CDR3 in amino acids: CASSRNRVPSYEQYF. As DNA, the CDR3 is TGTGCCAGCAGTCGCAACAGGGTCCCTTCCTACGAGCAGTACTTC.